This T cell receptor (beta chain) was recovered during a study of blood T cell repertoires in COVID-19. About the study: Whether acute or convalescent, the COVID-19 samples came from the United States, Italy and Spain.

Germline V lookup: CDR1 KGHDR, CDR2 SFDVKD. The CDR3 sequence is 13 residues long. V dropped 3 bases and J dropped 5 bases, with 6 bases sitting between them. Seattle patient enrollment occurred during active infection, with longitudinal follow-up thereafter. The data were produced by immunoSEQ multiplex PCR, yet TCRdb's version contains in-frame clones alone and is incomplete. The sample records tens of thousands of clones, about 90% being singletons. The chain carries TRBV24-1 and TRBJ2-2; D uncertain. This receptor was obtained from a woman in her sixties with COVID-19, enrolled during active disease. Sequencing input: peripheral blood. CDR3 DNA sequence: TGTGCCACCAGTGATCGCGGTACCGGGGAGCTGTTTTTT. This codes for CATSDRGTGELFF.